Listed below are T cell receptor beta chains from one sample, sequenced in a study of T cells after yellow fever vaccination. TCRdb used MiXCR to reprocess the 5' RACE reads, holding one entry per CDR3 protein. Counted here are 620,000 or so distinct CDR3 sequences, approximately 16% occurring once; the ten biggest clones make up 17%. The sample was PBMCs, taken more than 4 days after the first yellow fever vaccination. All receptors come from a man aged 18 to 35 who received the YFV17D yellow fever vaccine. Each CDR3 is given with its conserved first and last residue. A D gene is named only where the DNA matches it firmly. Part of the rows lack a size; the others show once, few, many or a class for expanded clones.

D	V	size	J	CDR3	DNA
TRBD1	TRBV5-1	few	TRBJ2-2	CASKGQGMNGELFF	TGCGCCAGCAAGGGACAGGGGATGAACGGGGAGCTGTTTTTT
TRBD1	TRBV7-9	few	TRBJ1-1	CASSLGGQGWTEAFF	TGTGCCAGCAGCTTAGGCGGACAGGGGTGGACTGAAGCTTTCTTT
TRBD2	TRBV4-1	few	TRBJ2-5	CASSQDEALAGVGETQYF	TGCGCCAGCAGCCAAGATGAGGCTCTAGCGGGGGTCGGGGAGACCCAGTACTTC
.	TRBV12-3/TRBV12-4	once	TRBJ1-3	CASRLGAWSGNTIYF	TGTGCCAGCCGCCTCGGGGCTTGGTCTGGAAACACCATATATTTT
.	TRBV30	.	TRBJ2-1	CAWKLSINEQFF	TGTGCCTGGAAGCTTTCCATCAATGAGCAGTTCTTC
TRBD1	TRBV6-5	.	TRBJ1-2	CASSYSSQGAGFGYTF	TGTGCCAGCAGTTACTCCAGCCAGGGGGCAGGTTTTGGCTACACCTTC
TRBD1	TRBV5-5	few	TRBJ1-2	CASSPDGQGNLYGYTF	TGTGCCAGCAGCCCCGACGGACAGGGGAATCTCTATGGCTACACCTTC
TRBD2	TRBV9	.	TRBJ2-1	CASSDSGGPYNEQFF	TGTGCCAGCAGCGATAGCGGGGGGCCATACAATGAGCAGTTCTTC
.	TRBV6-2/TRBV6-3	few	TRBJ2-1	CASSYLQGRSYNEQFF	TGTGCCAGCAGTTACCTCCAGGGCCGCTCCTACAATGAGCAGTTCTTC
.	TRBV5-1	many	TRBJ2-1	CASSLEGAQFF	TGCGCCAGCAGCTTGGAAGGGGCGCAGTTCTTC
.	TRBV2	.	TRBJ2-5	CASTPSMWETQYF	TGTGCCAGCACCCCGTCGATGTGGGAGACCCAGTACTTC
TRBD1	TRBV12-3/TRBV12-4	.	TRBJ1-4	CASRSTGGSEKLFF	TGTGCCAGCAGGTCCACAGGGGGGTCTGAAAAACTGTTTTTT
.	TRBV7-2	few	TRBJ2-1	CASTDRRANNEQFF	TGTGCCAGCACCGACAGGCGGGCAAACAATGAGCAGTTCTTC
TRBD1	TRBV4-2	many	TRBJ1-3	CASSRDRVGGNTIYF	TGTGCCAGCAGCCGGGACAGGGTCGGCGGAAACACCATATATTTT
.	TRBV4-1	.	TRBJ2-5	CASSQEQDAGLLKYF	TGCGCCAGCAGCCAAGAACAAGACGCGGGACTCCTAAAGTACTTC
TRBD2	TRBV9	few	TRBJ2-1	CASSVGPGGGAREQFF	TGTGCCAGCAGCGTAGGACCGGGCGGGGGGGCTCGGGAGCAGTTCTTC
.	TRBV3-1	.	TRBJ1-2	CASSPRAPGGYTF	TGTGCCAGCAGCCCCCGGGCCCCCGGTGGCTACACCTTC
.	TRBV10-3	few	TRBJ2-5	CAISGQPETQYF	TGTGCCATCAGCGGACAGCCAGAGACCCAGTACTTC
.	TRBV7-9	.	TRBJ1-1	CASSLLGGEAFF	TGTGCCAGCAGCTTATTGGGGGGGGAAGCTTTCTTT
.	TRBV7-2	few	TRBJ2-7	CASSPWGTAKYEQYF	TGTGCCAGCAGCCCTTGGGGGACGGCTAAATACGAGCAGTACTTC
TRBD1	TRBV5-1	.	TRBJ1-1	CASIGQGNAFF	TGCGCCAGCATCGGACAGGGGAACGCTTTCTTT
.	TRBV27	few	TRBJ1-6	CASSSARVYPLHF	TGTGCCAGCAGTTCGGCACGGGTGTACCCCCTCCACTTT
TRBD1	TRBV5-1	few	TRBJ1-4	CASSLLTGTNEKLFF	TGCGCCAGCAGCCTCCTGACAGGGACTAATGAAAAACTGTTTTTT
TRBD2	TRBV7-9	few	TRBJ2-1	CASTMTTSGGINEQFF	TGTGCCAGCACCATGACTACTAGCGGGGGGATCAATGAGCAGTTCTTC
.	TRBV19	many	TRBJ1-1	CASSIGGNAEAFF	TGTGCCAGTAGTATAGGAGGGAATGCTGAAGCTTTCTTT
TRBD1	TRBV29-1	.	TRBJ2-7	CSVEIPGQQTYEQYF	TGCAGCGTTGAAATTCCGGGACAGCAGACCTACGAGCAGTACTTC
.	TRBV10-2	few	TRBJ2-5	CASSVQGGKETQYF	TGCGCCAGCAGTGTCCAGGGCGGAAAAGAGACCCAGTACTTC
.	TRBV9	.	TRBJ2-3	CASSPDRTTDTQYF	TGTGCCAGCAGCCCGGACAGAACCACAGATACGCAGTATTTT
.	TRBV11-1	few	TRBJ2-4	CASSPRTILAKNIQYF	TGTGCCAGCAGCCCCAGGACAATCCTAGCCAAAAACATTCAGTACTTC
TRBD2	TRBV4-1	once	TRBJ2-5	CASSQESGTSGGETQYF	TGCGCCAGCAGCCAAGAATCCGGGACTAGCGGGGGGGAGACCCAGTACTTC
.	TRBV29-1	few	TRBJ1-2	CSVEKSLTNYGYTF	TGCAGCGTTGAAAAATCACTAACTAACTATGGCTACACCTTC
.	TRBV2	.	TRBJ2-3	CASSRDVTDTQYF	TGTGCCAGCAGCAGGGACGTCACAGATACGCAGTATTTT
.	TRBV19	.	TRBJ2-1	CASSSGLEQFF	TGTGCCAGTAGTTCAGGATTGGAGCAGTTCTTC
TRBD2	TRBV6-2/TRBV6-3	.	TRBJ2-1	CASSHLAGRVYNEQFF	TGTGCCAGCAGCCACCTAGCGGGGAGGGTATACAATGAGCAGTTCTTC
.	TRBV5-6	few	TRBJ2-3	CASSLETRLRLDTQYF	TGTGCCAGCAGCCTGGAGACTAGATTGAGATTAGATACGCAGTATTTT